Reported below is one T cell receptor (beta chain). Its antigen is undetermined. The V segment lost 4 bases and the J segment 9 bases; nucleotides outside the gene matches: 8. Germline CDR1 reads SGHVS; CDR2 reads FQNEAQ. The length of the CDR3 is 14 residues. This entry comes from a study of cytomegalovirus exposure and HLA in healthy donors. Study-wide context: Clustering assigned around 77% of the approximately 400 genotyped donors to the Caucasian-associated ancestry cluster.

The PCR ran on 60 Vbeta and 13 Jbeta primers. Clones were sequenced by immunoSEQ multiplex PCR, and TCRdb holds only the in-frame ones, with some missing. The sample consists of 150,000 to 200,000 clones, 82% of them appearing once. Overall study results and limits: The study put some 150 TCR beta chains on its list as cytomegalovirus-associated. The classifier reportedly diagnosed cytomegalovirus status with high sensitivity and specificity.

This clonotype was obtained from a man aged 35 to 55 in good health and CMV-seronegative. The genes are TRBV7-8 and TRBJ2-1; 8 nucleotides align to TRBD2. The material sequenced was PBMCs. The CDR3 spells CASSSGGGPGEQFF. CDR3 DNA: TGTGCCAGCAGCTCCGGCGGGGGGCCGGGTGAGCAGTTCTTC.